This T cell receptor (beta chain) was observed in a study of T cell responses to AZD1222 COVID-19 vaccine. Findings and caveats of the study: Elevations in Spike-specific TCR breadth and depth followed administration of two AZD1222 doses.

In the case of this clone: Its cognate antigen is unknown. This may be a read error, as it is one base from a much larger clone.

Trimming pared 6 bases from V and 1 base from J, leaving 11 bases between. The length of the CDR3 is 14 residues. Germline CDR1 ENHRY, CDR2 SYGVKD. TCRdb's copy holds only in-frame clones and misses some; the assay was immunoSEQ multiplex PCR. Of around 92,000 clones listed, about nine tenths are singletons. This TCR derives from an adult in good health. This chain connects TRBV10-3 to TRBJ2-3; TRBD2 is a possible D gene (6 bases). Sequenced here: peripheral blood, sampled on day 0 of AZD1222 vaccination. The CDR3 protein is CAIRPGLGTDTQYF. Here the CDR3 DNA reads TGTGCCATCAGGCCGGGACTGGGCACAGATACGCAGTATTTT.